Below are 28 T cell receptor beta chains sequenced from a single sample in a study of PD-1 blockade in classical Hodgkin lymphoma. Time point noted: cycle 4 day 1 (C4D1), after 5 to 7 weeks of nivolumab. Each patient experienced a relapse that followed autologous stem cell transplantation, and brentuximab vedotin exposure varied. Clones were read by immunoSEQ multiplex PCR, and TCRdb kept only the in-frame ones, dropping some. The top ten hold roughly 19% of the sample, which has more than 85,000 clones, roughly 87% seen once. The source material was peripheral blood mononuclear cells (PBMCs), sampled before the fourth cycle of nivolumab. The source of these receptors is a human donor with classical Hodgkin lymphoma.

V is TRBV11-2 and J is TRBJ1-1; 7 bases map to TRBD1. The ends lost 6 bases at V and 10 bases at J; junction bases unmatched: 8. Germline loops: CDR1 SGHAT, CDR2 FQNNGV. This CDR3 is built from 12 residues. The CDR3 here is CASREGGGAAFF. The DNA of the CDR3 is TGTGCCAGCAGGGAAGGAGGGGGCGCAGCTTTCTTT.

The V gene is TRBV6-1, the J gene TRBJ1-1; maybe TRBD1 (5 bases). This CDR3 is built from 13 residues. Germline CDR1 reads MNHNS; CDR2 reads SASEGT. The germline V and J ends were trimmed by 4 bases and 3 bases, with 9 bases remaining between them. The CDR3 reads CASSAREYTEAFF. DNA of the CDR3: TGTGCCAGCAGTGCCAGGGAGTACACTGAAGCTTTCTTT.

This sequence joins TRBV7-2 and TRBJ2-2; possibly TRBD2 for D (6 bases). Germline lookup yields CDR1 SGHTA and CDR2 FQGNSA. V lost 4 bases to trimming and J lost 2 bases, with 14 bases between them. The CDR3 spans 16 residues. The CDR3 reads CASSWGRRANTGELFF. In DNA, the CDR3 is TGTGCCAGCAGCTGGGGGAGGCGGGCAAACACCGGGGAGCTGTTTTTT.

This chain joins TRBV4-3 and TRBJ2-1, with D uncertain. Looked up from germline, CDR1 is LGHNA and CDR2 is YSLEER. The V end was cut by 0 bases, the J end by 4 bases, with 16 bases between. This CDR3 is 17 amino acids long. CDR3: CASSQESPGFGYNEQFF. The CDR3 DNA reads as TGCGCCAGCAGCCAAGAATCGCCTGGCTTTGGGTACAATGAGCAGTTCTTC.

The sample holds a few counts of this clone. The rearrangement joins TRBV29-1 to TRBJ1-1, with D hard to call. V lost 4 bases and J 1 base, leaving 10 bases between the germline ends. This CDR3 region has 13 residues. Looked up from germline, CDR1 is SQVTM and CDR2 is ANQGSEA. In DNA, the CDR3 is TGCAGCGTTGTCAATGGCGGGAACACTGAAGCTTTCTTT. As protein: CSVVNGGNTEAFF.

V is TRBV28 and J is TRBJ2-7; the D call may be TRBD1 or TRBD2 (5 bases each). From germline, CDR1 is MDHEN and CDR2 SYDVKM. The CDR3 is 14 residues long. Trimming pared 4 bases from V and 2 bases from J, leaving 12 bases between. The CDR3, as DNA: TGTGCCAGCAGTTCTTTGGGGGAAACCTACGAGCAGTACTTC. Protein: CASSSLGETYEQYF.

This clone was seen only once. The same CDR3 also results from other DNA sequences found in this sample. This CDR3 is CASSISETQYF. The DNA of the CDR3 is TGTGCCAGTAGTATCTCTGAGACCCAGTACTTC. V gene TRBV19 combines with J gene TRBJ2-5; D gene unclear. The CDR3 runs 11 residues. The germline V gene encodes CDR1 LNHDA and CDR2 SQIVND (reference sequence). V was shortened by 3 bases and J by 5 bases, with 4 bases between the two germline ends.

The count of this clone is one. The V and J genes are TRBV19 and TRBJ1-2; D uncertain. Per the germline V gene, CDR1 is LNHDA and CDR2 is SQIVND (reference sequence). V lost 5 bases and J 4 bases, leaving 11 bases between the germline ends. This CDR3 has 13 residues. This CDR3 reads CASSVTESYGYTF. The CDR3 DNA sequence: TGTGCCAGTAGTGTAACAGAGTCCTATGGCTACACCTTC.

This chain joins TRBV5-1 and TRBJ1-2; no definite D call. Trimming stripped 4 bases from V and 13 bases from J, with 14 bases between. CDR3 size: 11 residues. Germline loops: CDR1 SGHRS, CDR2 YFSETQ. Written as DNA, the CDR3 is TGCGCCAGCAGCGCGGATGGGCTTCGCACCTTC. Its protein is CASSADGLRTF.

CDR3 loop: CASKRDRTYNEQFF. The CDR3 region has the DNA TGTGCCAGTAAGCGGGACAGGACCTACAATGAGCAGTTCTTC. This chain links TRBV19 with TRBJ2-1; D might be TRBD1 (8 bases). Trimming left V 7 bases short and J 2 bases short, with 12 bases between. The CDR3 covers 14 residues. The germline V gene has CDR1 LNHDA and CDR2 SQIVND (reference sequence).

The rearrangement joins TRBV7-2 to TRBJ2-1, with D tentatively TRBD1 or TRBD2 (5 bases each). Germline CDR1 SGHTA, CDR2 FQGNSA. The ends were cut back, 4 bases at V and 10 bases at J, with 14 bases in the middle. The CDR3 totals 13 residues. The chain's CDR3 is CASSSGTRNEQFF. DNA of the CDR3: TGTGCCAGCAGCTCAGGGACGCGAAACGAGCAGTTCTTC.

This clone was detected once. V and J are TRBV6-5 and TRBJ2-3, with a tentative D call TRBD2 (7 bases). The CDR3 loop spans 16 amino acids. The V gene lost 4 bases and the J gene lost 8 bases, with 22 bases spanning the gap. CDR1 is MNHEY, CDR2 SVGAGI, per germline. In DNA, the CDR3 is TGTGCCAGCAGTTTAACTCTCGAGGGGGGGCTAGGTACGCAGTATTTT. Protein product: CASSLTLEGGLGTQYF.

The CDR3 sequence is CASSWDRAHNSPLHF. The DNA of the CDR3 is TGTGCCAGCAGTTGGGACCGGGCTCATAATTCACCCCTCCACTTT. The chain links TRBV6-5 to TRBJ1-6; TRBD1 is a possible D gene (5 bases). Germline lookup yields CDR1 MNHEY and CDR2 SVGAGI. Trimming cost V 4 bases and J 5 bases, with 12 bases left between them. There are 15 residues in the CDR3.

This chain links TRBV4-2 with TRBJ2-7; D possibly corresponds to TRBD1 (5 bases). CDR1 and CDR2 from the germline V gene are LGHNA and YNFKEQ. The CDR3 has 14 residues. Trimming shortened V by 4 bases and J by 2 bases, and 12 bases separated the two germline ends. In DNA, the CDR3 is TGTGCCAGCAGCCCTGACAGTCCGGCCTACGAGCAGTACTTC. Translating it yields CASSPDSPAYEQYF.

The chain has TRBV28 and TRBJ2-7; D is undetermined. Germline CDR1 and CDR2: MDHEN and SYDVKM. V was trimmed by 5 bases and J by 3 bases, leaving 17 bases between them. CDR3 length: 15 amino acids. The CDR3 nucleotides read TGTGCCAGCAGTCTAGGAGCAAAATCAGTCTACGAGCAGTACTTC. Amino acid sequence: CASSLGAKSVYEQYF.

The chain employs TRBV19 and TRBJ2-7, with TRBD2 matching over 8 bases. V shed 6 bases, J shed 0 bases, and the junction held 25 bases outside the gene matches. CDR1 and CDR2 (germline): LNHDA, SQIVND (reference sequence). The CDR3 is 21 residues long. The CDR3 sequence is CASSIGRGGRSRFSSSYEQYF. The CDR3 coding sequence is TGTGCCAGTAGCATTGGGCGCGGCGGGAGGTCCCGTTTCTCTAGCTCCTACGAGCAGTACTTC. Using reference TRBV19 and TRBJ2-7 for the parts outside the CDR3, the full variable domain is DGGITQSPKYLFRKEGQNVTLSCEQNLNHDAMYWYRQDPGQGLRLIYYSQIVNDFQKGDIAEGYSVSREKKESFPLTVTSAQKNPTAFYLCASSIGRGGRSRFSSSYEQYFGPGTRLTVT.

This clone was seen a single time. The J gene is TRBJ2-1, the V gene TRBV6-5; 9 bases match TRBD1. The CDR3 is 14 residues long. CDR1 and CDR2 from the germline V gene are MNHEY and SVGAGI. V gave up 5 bases and J gave up 7 bases; unmatched junction bases: 6. In DNA, the CDR3 is TGTGCCAGCAGTCCAGAGACAGGGGGGAATGAGCAGTTCTTC. Protein: CASSPETGGNEQFF.

The chain couples TRBV10-3 to TRBJ1-3; D gene ambiguous. Trimming took 6 bases from V and 1 from J, leaving 10 bases between them. CDR3 size: 14 residues. Germline lookup yields CDR1 ENHRY and CDR2 SYGVKD. The CDR3 reads CAIRDEGSGNTIYF. CDR3 coding DNA: TGTGCCATCAGGGATGAGGGTTCTGGAAACACCATATATTTT.

This clone has a handful of counts. This chain links TRBV6-1 with TRBJ1-2, with D possibly being TRBD1 (5 bases). CDR1 and CDR2 (germline): MNHNS, SASEGT. V was cut by 11 bases and J by 2 bases, with 12 bases left in between. The CDR3 consists of 12 residues. The CDR3: CALGRQNYGYTF. CDR3 DNA sequence: TGTGCCCTGGGGCGGCAAAACTATGGCTACACCTTC.

The chain carries TRBV7-9 and TRBJ1-2; D is perhaps TRBD1 (5 bases). The V end was cut by 5 bases, the J end by 7 bases, with 14 bases between. The CDR3 is made up of 13 amino acids. CDR1 SEHNR and CDR2 FQNEAQ come from the germline V gene (reference sequence). This chain's CDR3 is CASSQDKVGGYTF. The CDR3 region has the DNA TGTGCCAGCAGCCAGGACAAGGTTGGTGGCTACACCTTC.

In its sample, this clone was seen a few times. The rearrangement links TRBV19 to TRBJ2-7; D not certain. The germline V and J ends were trimmed by 5 bases and 2 bases, with 10 bases remaining between them. Germline V gene lookup returns CDR1 LNHDA and CDR2 SQIVND (reference sequence). This CDR3 is 13 amino acids long. CDR3 nucleotides: TGTGCCAGTAGTGAGGCCAGCGCCTACGAGCAGTACTTC. It encodes CASSEASAYEQYF.

The CDR3 spells CASSASSAVSYNEQFF. CDR3 nucleotides: TGTGCCAGCAGCGCCTCTAGCGCCGTCTCCTACAATGAGCAGTTCTTC. This chain joins TRBV7-2 and TRBJ2-1; tentative D call: TRBD2 (6 bases). V was cut by 5 bases and J by 0 bases, with 14 bases left in between. There are 16 residues in the CDR3. The germline CDR1 and CDR2 sequences are SGHTA and FQGNSA.

V and J are TRBV19 and TRBJ2-3; no clear D gene. The V end was cut by 7 bases, the J end by 5 bases, with 13 bases between. The CDR3 totals 13 residues. From germline, CDR1 is LNHDA and CDR2 SQIVND (reference sequence). CDR3: CASTSYGKDTQYF. In nucleotides, the CDR3 is TGTGCCAGTACGAGTTACGGCAAAGATACGCAGTATTTT.

J is TRBJ2-4 and V is TRBV6-6; D is ambiguous. V was pared by 0 bases and J by 0 bases, with 9 bases between. The germline V gene encodes CDR1 MNHNY and CDR2 SVGAGI (reference sequence). The length of the CDR3 is 16 residues. The CDR3 DNA reads as TGTGCCAGCAGTTACTCCTGGGAATCAGCCAAAAACATTCAGTACTTC. Translated, it gives CASSYSWESAKNIQYF.

The gene calls are TRBV7-6 and TRBJ1-3, with D unclear. The germline CDR1 and CDR2 sequences are SGHVS and FNYEAQ. This CDR3 comprises 15 residues. Trimming stripped 3 bases from V and 0 bases from J, with 9 bases between. CDR3 in DNA: TGTGCCAGCAGCTTGGGAGGGCTCTCTGGAAACACCATATATTTT. Protein product: CASSLGGLSGNTIYF.

The rearrangement links TRBV10-3 to TRBJ1-4; TRBD1 is a possible D gene (5 bases). CDR3 length: 13 amino acids. V was trimmed by 10 bases and J by 7 bases, leaving 16 bases between them. Germline lookup yields CDR1 ENHRY and CDR2 SYGVKD. Here the CDR3 DNA reads TGTGCCACGAGAGAGGGGCGAGGTGAAAAACTGTTTTTT. It codes for CATREGRGEKLFF.

The rearrangement uses TRBV6-1 and TRBJ1-2; perhaps TRBD1 as D (6 bases). CDR3 size: 15 residues. CDR1 is MNHNS and CDR2 is SASEGT in the germline V gene. The V and J ends lost 6 bases and 0 bases respectively, with 14 bases between them. The CDR3 sequence: CASSDMTGPNYGYTF. The DNA of the CDR3 is TGTGCCAGCAGCGACATGACAGGACCTAACTATGGCTACACCTTC.

The CDR3 here is CASSLFGTSGTNEQFF. CDR3 nucleotides: TGTGCCAGCAGTTTATTTGGGACTAGCGGGACCAATGAGCAGTTCTTC. V gene TRBV28 combines with J gene TRBJ2-1, with 13 bases identical to TRBD2. The V segment lost 1 base and the J segment 6 bases; nucleotides outside the gene matches: 3. From germline, CDR1 is MDHEN and CDR2 SYDVKM. This CDR3 region has 16 residues. The full variable domain, rest sourced from reference TRBV28 and TRBJ2-1, is DVKVTQSSRYLVKRTGEKVFLECVQDMDHENMFWYRQDPGLGLRLIYFSYDVKMKEKGDIPEGYSVSREKKERFSLILESASTNQTSMYLCASSLFGTSGTNEQFFGPGTRLTVL.